What follows are 14 T cell receptor beta chains derived from one specimen sequenced in a study of spatial heterogeneity in lung cancer. TCRdb analysed the 5' RACE reads with MiXCR anew, one entry per CDR3 protein. Among roughly 18,000 distinct CDR3 sequences listed, under 20% were seen once. Time point meaning: sample taken at primary tumor resection. The authors sequenced whole RNA from tumor, nontumor lung or frozen PBMC without sorting. This material consisted of PBMCs, taken at surgery. These receptor sequences come from a male donor with early-stage non-small cell lung cancer.

This chain links TRBV20-1 with TRBJ2-1, with 15 bases fitting TRBD2. This CDR3 has 15 residues. CDR1 and CDR2 from the germline V gene are DFQATT and SNEGSKA (reference sequence). After removal of 5 bases from V and 6 bases from J, the junction contained 5 bases not matched to a gene. CDR3 loop: CSASGLAGGLNEQFF. The CDR3, as DNA: TGCAGTGCTTCCGGACTAGCGGGGGGGCTCAATGAGCAGTTCTTC.

In its sample, this clonotype was seen a few times. The chain links TRBV5-8 to TRBJ2-5; 7 bases line up with TRBD2. V shed 9 bases and J 3 bases; nucleotides not matched to a gene: 5. The germline gives CDR1 SGHTS, CDR2 YDEGEE. This CDR3 has 12 residues. DNA of the CDR3: TGTGCCACCTTCCGGGGGGAAGAGACCCAGTACTTC. It codes for CATFRGEETQYF.

This clonotype was recorded a few times. The J gene is TRBJ1-2, the V gene TRBV10-3; 8 bases agree with TRBD1. CDR3 length: 13 residues. Germline trimming cut 7 bases from V and 6 bases from J; bases unmatched to any gene: 7. The germline gives CDR1 ENHRY, CDR2 SYGVKD. The chain's CDR3 is CAITGTGGDGYTF. CDR3 nucleotide sequence: TGTGCCATCACCGGGACAGGTGGAGATGGCTACACCTTC.

This clonotype counts as medium-sized. This chain uses TRBV7-6 with TRBJ2-7, with a weak D call TRBD1 (6 bases). V lost 3 bases to trimming and J lost 6 bases, with 15 bases between them. The CDR3 covers 14 residues. Germline V lookup: CDR1 SGHVS, CDR2 FNYEAQ. The CDR3 loop is CASSLRQGFSEQYF. The CDR3 coding sequence is TGTGCCAGCAGCTTGCGTCAGGGGTTCTCCGAGCAGTACTTC. Full variable domain (missing parts from reference TRBV7-6 and TRBJ2-7): GAGVSQSPRYKVTKRGQDVALRCDPISGHVSLYWYRQALGQGPEFLTYFNYEAQQDKSGLPNDRFSAERPEGSISTLTIQRTEQRDSAMYRCASSLRQGFSEQYFGPGTRLTVT.

In its sample, this clonotype was seen many times. This chain links TRBV11-3 with TRBJ2-1; D remains ambiguous. The germline V gene has CDR1 SGHNT and CDR2 YENEEA. CDR3 length equals 15 residues. V lost 5 bases, J lost 1 base, and 12 bases lay in between. CDR3 DNA sequence: TGTGCCAGCAGCGTTGACCAGGCTTCCTACAATGAGCAGTTCTTC. Residues: CASSVDQASYNEQFF.

This clonotype was seen ten or more times. V is TRBV18 and J is TRBJ2-7; possibly TRBD2 for D (6 bases). Germline CDR1 and CDR2: KGHSH and LQKENI. The V gene lost 10 bases and the J gene lost 0 bases, with 13 bases spanning the gap. The CDR3 runs to 13 residues. The CDR3 region is CATKPGDSYEQYF. CDR3 DNA: TGTGCCACGAAACCGGGAGACTCCTACGAGCAGTACTTC.

The chain links TRBV7-3 to TRBJ1-2, with TRBD1 matching over 8 bases. V shed 5 bases, J shed 7 bases, and the junction held 12 bases outside the gene matches. CDR3 length: 15 amino acids. Germline CDR1 reads SGHTA; CDR2 reads FQGTGA. The chain's CDR3 is CASSPTGTGGGGYTF. The CDR3 DNA follows: TGTGCCAGCAGCCCAACCGGGACAGGTGGAGGTGGCTACACCTTC.

At least ten counts were recorded for this clonotype. The chain carries TRBV6-5 and TRBJ2-1; D may correspond to TRBD1 or TRBD2 (5 bases each). This CDR3 spans 16 amino acids. CDR1 MNHEY and CDR2 SVGAGI come from the germline V gene. The V end lost 5 bases, the J end lost 4 bases, and 18 bases lay between the germline ends. The CDR3 here is CASSTPTEEGYNEQFF. Written as DNA, the CDR3 is TGTGCCAGCAGTACCCCGACAGAAGAGGGATACAATGAGCAGTTCTTC.

This clonotype rates as large. The genes are TRBV19 and TRBJ1-5; TRBD1 agrees at 7 bases. Germline values: CDR1 LNHDA, CDR2 SQIVND (reference sequence). Trimming cost V 9 bases and J 5 bases; bases outside gene matches: 10. The CDR3 totals 14 residues. The CDR3: CASQQGVVHQPQHF. CDR3 in DNA: TGTGCCAGCCAGCAGGGGGTTGTCCATCAGCCCCAGCATTTT.

The rearrangement uses TRBV9 and TRBJ2-6, with D tentatively TRBD1 (5 bases). Trimming took off 1 base at V and 1 base at J, with 12 bases between the two ends. Germline V gene data show CDR1 as SGDLS and CDR2 as YYNGEE. There are 17 residues in the CDR3. Here the CDR3 reads CASSVSGLRSGANVLTF. The DNA for the CDR3 is TGTGCCAGCAGCGTATCAGGGTTACGGTCTGGGGCCAACGTCCTGACTTTC. The complete variable domain, with remaining parts taken from reference TRBV9 and TRBJ2-6, reads DSGVTQTPKHLITATGQRVTLRCSPRSGDLSVYWYQQSLDQGLQFLIQYYNGEERAKGNILERFSAQQFPDLHSELNLSSLELGDSALYFCASSVSGLRSGANVLTFGAGSRLTVL.

The chain uses TRBV30 and TRBJ1-2, with unresolved D. The CDR3 is made up of 16 amino acids. Trimming left V 3 bases short and J 2 bases short, with 19 bases between. The germline gives CDR1 GTSNPN, CDR2 SVGIG (reference sequence). As DNA, the CDR3 is TGTGCCTGGAGCCTGACATACACTACCTCCAACTATGGCTACACCTTC. Amino acid sequence: CAWSLTYTTSNYGYTF.

This clonotype was seen more than once but under ten times. The chain uses TRBV7-9 and TRBJ1-4, with D tentatively TRBD1 (5 bases). CDR1 is SEHNR and CDR2 is FQNEAQ in the germline V gene (reference sequence). CDR3 length equals 13 residues. Trimming removed 5 bases at V and 10 bases at J, with 14 bases between. Written as DNA, the CDR3 is TGTGCCAGCAGCCCCGACAGTAGTGCAAAACTGTTTTTT. Its translation is CASSPDSSAKLFF.

The CDR3 region has the DNA TGTGCCAGCAGTTTAAACCCGAACACCGGGGAGCTGTTTTTT. Amino acids: CASSLNPNTGELFF. V and J are TRBV12-3 or TRBV12-4 and TRBJ2-2; the D is unclear. There are 14 residues in the CDR3. The V and J ends lost 2 bases and 0 bases respectively, with 4 bases between them.

This clonotype occurred many times. The rearrangement links TRBV5-1 to TRBJ2-3; 8 bases align to TRBD2. Germline V gene data show CDR1 as SGHRS and CDR2 as YFSETQ. J lost 1 base, V lost 5 bases, and 3 bases had no gene match. The CDR3 is 14 amino acids. The CDR3 region is CASSRAGGTDTQYF. The CDR3 region has the DNA TGCGCCAGCAGTCGAGCGGGGGGCACAGATACGCAGTATTTT.